These 28 T cell receptor beta chains originate from one sample sequenced in a study of identical twins. Each CDR3 protein gets one entry after TCRdb re-called the 5' RACE reads with MiXCR. The data show 200,000 to 300,000 distinct CDR3 sequences, 5.5% to 8% seen once. Separately, the same data were catalogued under a study of yellow fever vaccine responses in identical twins.

Sequenced material: memory (CD45RO+) T cells sorted from blood. The receptors were sampled from a woman aged 18-29 years in good health.

This clonotype was picked up a small number of times. J is TRBJ2-2 and V is TRBV27, with TRBD1 identical over 10 bases. The trim removed 6 bases at V and 4 bases at J, leaving 2 bases unmatched. CDR3 size: 14 residues. CDR1 is MNHEY, CDR2 SMNVEV, per germline (reference sequence). This CDR3 reads CASSWTGGTGELFF. The CDR3 DNA reads TGTGCCAGCAGCTGGACAGGGGGCACCGGGGAGCTGTTTTTT.

The table lists this clonotype with many counts. CDR3 sequence reads: CASSLGQGAARETQYF. The CDR3 DNA is TGCGCCAGCAGCTTGGGACAGGGGGCTGCAAGAGAGACCCAGTACTTC. This chain connects TRBV5-1 to TRBJ2-5, with TRBD1 matching 10 bases. Germline values: CDR1 SGHRS, CDR2 YFSETQ. The length of the CDR3 is 16 residues. V gave up 0 bases and J gave up 4 bases; unmatched junction bases: 6.

This clonotype was observed many times. The CDR3 here is CASSSGLAGYSGEQFF. CDR3 in DNA: TGTGCCAGCAGCTCGGGACTAGCGGGATATTCAGGAGAGCAGTTCTTC. This chain links TRBV7-8 with TRBJ2-1, with 13 bases aligning to TRBD2. The CDR3 loop spans 16 amino acids. CDR1 is SGHVS and CDR2 is FQNEAQ in the germline V gene. Germline trimming cut 4 bases from V and 10 bases from J; bases unmatched to any gene: 10. Full variable domain (missing parts from reference TRBV7-8 and TRBJ2-1): GAGVSQSPRYKVAKRGQDVALRCDPISGHVSLFWYQQALGQGPEFLTYFQNEAQLDKSGLPSDRFFAERPEGSVSTLKIQRTQQEDSAVYLCASSSGLAGYSGEQFFGPGTRLTVL.

There are a few counts of this clonotype. The chain couples TRBV7-2 to TRBJ1-1, with TRBD1 as a possible D gene (5 bases). The CDR3 consists of 15 residues. V lost 5 bases to trimming and J lost 1 base, with 14 bases between them. Germline V lookup: CDR1 SGHTA, CDR2 FQGNSA. The CDR3 reads CASSPVAQGNTEAFF. The CDR3 coding sequence is TGTGCCAGCAGCCCGGTGGCGCAGGGGAACACTGAAGCTTTCTTT.

Worth noting for this clonotype: A read error may explain this, as a much larger clone is one base away. This rearrangement joins TRBV4-1 to TRBJ2-1, with 9 nucleotides matching TRBD2. Trimming removed 5 bases from V and 6 bases from J; junction bases left unmatched: 11. The CDR3 totals 16 residues. Germline V gene lookup returns CDR1 MGHRA and CDR2 YSYEKL. The CDR3 loop reads CASSVGTSTLANEQFF. The CDR3 coding sequence is TGCGCCAGCAGCGTCGGGACTAGCACCCTCGCCAATGAGCAGTTCTTC.

This clonotype has a handful of counts. V is TRBV3-1 and J is TRBJ2-2; D is possibly TRBD1 (6 bases). The V gene's germline CDR1 is LGHDT and CDR2 YNNKEL (reference sequence). Trimming left V 0 bases short and J 1 base short, with 12 bases between. This CDR3 region has 17 residues. The CDR3 bases are TGTGCCAGCAGCCAAGATCTTCCGGGACAGAACACCGGGGAGCTGTTTTTT. Amino acids: CASSQDLPGQNTGELFF.

This clonotype was observed a few times. J is TRBJ2-7 and V is TRBV4-1; tentative D call: TRBD1 (5 bases). The ends were cut back, 4 bases at V and 1 base at J, with 11 bases in the middle. Looked up from germline, CDR1 is MGHRA and CDR2 is YSYEKL. The length of the CDR3 is 14 residues. CDR3 residues: CASSRQGASYEQYF. CDR3 DNA: TGCGCCAGCAGCCGACAAGGGGCGTCCTACGAGCAGTACTTC.

The rearrangement links TRBV10-1 to TRBJ2-3; D possibly corresponds to TRBD2 (5 bases). Germline-derived CDR1 and CDR2 are WNHNN and SYGVQD (reference sequence). This CDR3 comprises 14 residues. The V end was cut by 0 bases, the J end by 2 bases, with 6 bases between. The DNA of the CDR3 is TGCGCCAGCAGTGAGTCCCTAGCCACAGATACGCAGTATTTT. Amino acids: CASSESLATDTQYF.

This clonotype was counted between two and nine times. The CDR3 loop is CASSLRAGVGETQYF. The CDR3 DNA reads as TGTGCCAGCAGTTTAAGGGCAGGGGTCGGAGAGACCCAGTACTTC. V gene TRBV12-3 or TRBV12-4 combines with J gene TRBJ2-5; D perhaps matches TRBD1 (6 bases). This CDR3 has 15 residues. V gave up 2 bases and J gave up 4 bases, with 14 bases separating them.

This clonotype was picked up many times. V is TRBV20-1 and J is TRBJ2-1; D unresolved. The CDR3 runs 14 residues. The germline V gene has CDR1 DFQATT and CDR2 SNEGSKA (reference sequence). V lost 6 bases, J lost 4 bases, and 16 bases lay in between. CDR3 sequence: CSATAPATYNEQFF. In DNA, the CDR3 is TGCAGTGCCACAGCCCCCGCTACGTACAATGAGCAGTTCTTC.

A few counts support this clonotype. The rearrangement links TRBV5-1 to TRBJ2-3, with TRBD2 identical over 11 bases. The germline V gene has CDR1 SGHRS and CDR2 YFSETQ. The CDR3 is 14 amino acids. J was trimmed by 4 bases and V by 5 bases; bases with no gene match: 3. CDR3 bases: TGCGCCAGCAGGATAGCGGGGGGGGCAGATACGCAGTATTTT. Residues: CASRIAGGADTQYF.

This clonotype was found many times. The chain couples TRBV5-1 to TRBJ2-2; no firm D call. V was shortened by 4 bases and J by 7 bases, with 11 bases between the two germline ends. The CDR3 runs 13 residues. Germline CDR1 reads SGHRS; CDR2 reads YFSETQ. For the CDR3, the DNA is TGCGCCAGCAGCGTAATACCGGACGGGGAGCTGTTTTTT. Protein sequence: CASSVIPDGELFF.

The genes are TRBV12-3 or TRBV12-4 and TRBJ1-2; D is ambiguous. The V and J ends lost 6 bases and 2 bases respectively, with 13 bases between them. The CDR3 spans 14 residues. In DNA, the CDR3 is TGTGCCAGCAGCACTTGGGCGGGGAACTATGGCTACACCTTC. This encodes CASSTWAGNYGYTF.

There are a few counts of this clonotype. This chain joins TRBV5-1 and TRBJ2-2, with TRBD2 as a possible D gene (6 bases). Germline CDR1 and CDR2: SGHRS and YFSETQ. The CDR3 runs 14 residues. V was clipped by 6 bases and J by 5 bases, with 14 bases between them. The CDR3 protein is CASKPSGGTGELFF. CDR3 bases: TGCGCCAGCAAGCCTTCCGGGGGAACCGGGGAGCTGTTTTTT.

This chain joins TRBV5-8 and TRBJ2-2; 8 nucleotides line up with TRBD1. The CDR3 is 16 amino acids. Germline V gene data show CDR1 as SGHTS and CDR2 as YDEGEE. Trimming took 0 bases from V and 4 from J; bases not matched to a gene: 5. The CDR3 DNA sequence: TGTGCCAGCAGCTTGGGAGGACAGGGTTTCACCGGGGAGCTGTTTTTT. Translating it yields CASSLGGQGFTGELFF.

This clonotype was detected ten times or more. This sequence joins TRBV6-2 or TRBV6-3 and TRBJ1-2; D is possibly TRBD1 (6 bases). V shed 2 bases and J shed 5 bases, with 15 bases lying between them. This CDR3 spans 15 amino acids. Looked up from germline, CDR1 is MNHEY and CDR2 is SVGEGT. CDR3 nucleotides: TGTGCCAGCAGTTACGGGACAACCGGTGAATATGGCTACACCTTC. It codes for CASSYGTTGEYGYTF.

The chain carries TRBV27 and TRBJ2-7; 7 bases fit TRBD1. The junction had 11 bases not matched to a gene; V was cut back by 10 bases and J by 2 bases. Looked up from germline, CDR1 is MNHEY and CDR2 is SMNVEV (reference sequence). This CDR3 region has 14 residues. In DNA, the CDR3 is TGTGCCACGGTCGACAGGGTCCCCCCCTACGAGCAGTACGTC. This codes for CATVDRVPPYEQYV.

This clonotype showed up just a few times. The rearrangement uses TRBV20-1 and TRBJ2-7; D may be TRBD1 (7 bases). From germline, CDR1 is DFQATT and CDR2 SNEGSKA (reference sequence). The CDR3 runs to 14 residues. V lost 3 bases and J 3 bases, leaving 15 bases between the germline ends. CDR3 protein: CSASPGGGGYEQYF. The DNA of the CDR3 is TGCAGTGCTAGCCCCGGAGGGGGCGGCTACGAGCAGTACTTC.

The sample holds a few counts of this clonotype. J is TRBJ2-2 and V is TRBV6-5; TRBD1 agrees at 7 bases. Germline V gene sequence: CDR1 MNHEY, CDR2 SVGAGI. Germline trimming cut 4 bases from V and 8 bases from J; bases unmatched to any gene: 4. This CDR3 is built from 13 residues. In DNA, the CDR3 is TGTGCCAGCAGTTCCCCGACAGGGGGGGAGCTGTTTTTT. It codes for CASSSPTGGELFF.

The gene calls are TRBV5-6 and TRBJ2-5; the D gene is possibly TRBD1 (6 bases). The CDR3 is 16 amino acids. V was clipped by 4 bases and J by 5 bases, with 21 bases between them. Germline CDR1 is SGHDT and CDR2 is YYEEEE. The CDR3 is CASSGGPARRGETQYF. The CDR3 coding sequence is TGTGCCAGCAGCGGGGGTCCCGCCCGTAGGGGGGAGACCCAGTACTTC.

This clonotype was recorded at least ten times. The V and J genes are TRBV3-1 and TRBJ2-5; the match to TRBD1 covers 7 bases. This CDR3 region has 17 residues. CDR1 and CDR2 (germline): LGHDT, YNNKEL (reference sequence). The V segment lost 0 bases and the J segment 1 base; nucleotides outside the gene matches: 8. CDR3 DNA sequence: TGTGCCAGCAGCCAAGATCGAGGGACAGCAGCCCAAGAGACCCAGTACTTC. Encoded protein: CASSQDRGTAAQETQYF.

This clonotype was seen repeatedly, ten times or more. This chain uses TRBV3-1 with TRBJ2-1; a weak D match, TRBD2 (5 bases). In germline, CDR1 is LGHDT, CDR2 YNNKEL (reference sequence). This CDR3 is 17 amino acids long. V was pared by 3 bases and J by 7 bases, with 22 bases between. This chain's CDR3 is CASSHQRGLRGGNEQFF. The CDR3 coding sequence is TGTGCCAGCAGCCACCAACGGGGTTTGAGAGGTGGGAATGAGCAGTTCTTC.

The CDR3 region is CAGRSGANVLTF. Written as DNA, the CDR3 is TGTGCCGGACGGTCTGGGGCCAACGTCCTGACTTTC. This chain links TRBV2 with TRBJ2-6, with unresolved D. Trimming removed 11 bases from V and 1 base from J, with 6 bases in between. This CDR3 is 12 amino acids long. The germline CDR1 and CDR2 sequences are SNHLY and FYNNEI.

This clonotype was observed a few times. The V gene is TRBV15, the J gene TRBJ2-1; D gene uncertain. The CDR3 sequence is 15 residues long. CDR1 is LNHNV, CDR2 YYDKDF, per germline (reference sequence). V lost 0 bases and J lost 4, with 10 bases in between. CDR3 in amino acids: CATSRDRGLYNEQFF. The CDR3 bases are TGTGCCACCAGCAGAGATCGTGGGCTGTACAATGAGCAGTTCTTC.

This clonotype was found many times. The chain uses TRBV2 and TRBJ2-2; D remains ambiguous. V lost 3 bases to trimming and J lost 0 bases, with 5 bases between them. Germline CDR1 is SNHLY and CDR2 is FYNNEI. The CDR3 is 14 amino acids. The DNA of the CDR3 is TGTGCCAGCAGTGACGAAACGAACACCGGGGAGCTGTTTTTT. Protein sequence: CASSDETNTGELFF.

This clonotype was picked up many times. The genes are TRBV12-3 or TRBV12-4 and TRBJ1-5; a weak D match, TRBD1 (6 bases). V lost 7 bases to trimming and J lost 6 bases, with 16 bases between them. The CDR3 is made up of 14 amino acids. CDR3 coding DNA: TGTGCCAGCACCCTCGGCAGGGGTCCTCAGCCCCAGCATTTT. Translating it yields CASTLGRGPQPQHF.

This clonotype showed up many times. The rearrangement joins TRBV7-9 to TRBJ1-1; D not certain. The CDR3 covers 15 residues. Trimming removed 1 base from V and 1 base from J, with 10 bases in between. Germline V CDR1 and CDR2: SEHNR, FQNEAQ (reference sequence). CDR3 residues: CASSLVGQPNTEAFF. The CDR3 nucleotides read TGTGCCAGCAGCTTAGTCGGGCAGCCGAACACTGAAGCTTTCTTT.

This clonotype was counted between two and nine times. The V gene is TRBV20-1, the J gene TRBJ2-5, with D perhaps TRBD1 (5 bases). The CDR3 runs 15 residues. Trimming left V 1 base short and J 1 base short, with 13 bases between. Germline values: CDR1 DFQATT, CDR2 SNEGSKA (reference sequence). In nucleotides, the CDR3 is TGCAGTGCTAGAGTTCAGGGTCGATTCCAAGAGACCCAGTACTTC. Protein: CSARVQGRFQETQYF.